Following are 31 T cell receptor beta chains from one sample sequenced in a study of breast tumors, draining lymph nodes, adjacent tissues. One entry per CDR3 protein, called by TCRdb with MiXCR from the multiplex PCR reads. The table has about 130,000 distinct CDR3 sequences, 20% to 25% seen once. Breast cancer patients provided tissue from their axillary draining lymph nodes. Material for sequencing was axillary lymph node tissue. The origin of the receptors is a female donor with breast cancer. Some clones in this sample may be carry-over from other donors' samples.

This clonotype showed up many times. The CDR3 sequence: CASSFSAGVGTDTQYF. The DNA for the CDR3 is TGTGCCAGCAGCTTTTCAGCGGGAGTAGGCACAGATACGCAGTATTTT. This rearrangement joins TRBV7-2 to TRBJ2-3, with 8 bases matching TRBD2. The CDR3 runs 16 residues. The V gene's germline CDR1 is SGHTA and CDR2 FQGNSA. Unmatched junction bases numbered 6, after V lost 3 bases and J lost 1 base.

On this clonotype itself: The junction shows a germline mismatch at one end, possibly a read error. The chain is built from TRBV19 and TRBJ2-1; 13 bases agree with TRBD2. Germline V gives CDR1 LNHDA, CDR2 SQIVND (reference sequence). The CDR3 covers 17 residues. The CDR3 sequence: CASSARTSGRFHNEQSF. The CDR3 coding sequence is TGTGCCAGTAGTGCACGGACTAGCGGGAGATTCCACAATGAGCAGTCCTTC.

In this sample, this clonotype turned up many times. The rearrangement uses TRBV7-9 and TRBJ2-5; 11 bases agree with TRBD2. Germline lookup yields CDR1 SEHNR and CDR2 FQNEAQ (reference sequence). J lost 5 bases, V lost 4 bases, and 12 bases had no gene match. CDR3 length: 17 residues. CDR3 sequence: CASSSLSGRALVETQYF. DNA for the CDR3: TGTGCCAGCAGCTCCCTTAGCGGGAGGGCCCTGGTGGAGACCCAGTACTTC. The variable domain in full, with the rest retrieved from reference TRBV7-9 and TRBJ2-5, is DTGVSQNPRHKITKRGQNVTFRCDPISEHNRLYWYRQTLGQGPEFLTYFQNEAQLEKSRLLSDRFSAERPKGSFSTLEIQRTEQGDSAMYLCASSSLSGRALVETQYFGPGTRLLVL.

This clonotype was recorded many times. The chain has TRBV9 and TRBJ2-1, with 11 bases aligning to TRBD1. Trimming removed 0 bases from V and 3 bases from J; junction bases left unmatched: 11. Germline values: CDR1 SGDLS, CDR2 YYNGEE. CDR3 size: 19 residues. Written as DNA, the CDR3 is TGTGCCAGCAGCGTAGCTTGGTCCAGGACAGGGGGCAACTACAATGAGCAGTTCTTC. The encoded protein is CASSVAWSRTGGNYNEQFF.

There are a few counts of this clonotype. The chain uses TRBV19 and TRBJ1-5; possibly TRBD1 for D (6 bases). V shed 4 bases and J shed 5 bases, with 12 bases lying between them. Per germline, CDR1 LNHDA and CDR2 SQIVND (reference sequence). The CDR3 is 14 amino acids. The CDR3 region is CASSKGGRDQPQHF. CDR3 bases: TGTGCCAGTAGTAAGGGGGGCCGGGATCAGCCCCAGCATTTT.

About this clonotype: A much larger clone lies one base from this, so it may be a read error. This chain uses TRBV7-8 with TRBJ2-1; 10 bases map to TRBD2. V trimming: 4 bases; J trimming: 9 bases; junction bases outside the gene matches: 12. Germline CDR1 reads SGHVS; CDR2 reads FQNEAQ. The CDR3 consists of 16 residues. Written as DNA, the CDR3 is TGTGCCAGCAGCTATTTCCTGGGACTAGCGTTGAGTGAGCAGTTCTTC. Its protein is CASSYFLGLALSEQFF.

This clonotype came up many times. This chain uses TRBV12-3 or TRBV12-4 with TRBJ2-2; TRBD2 agrees at 12 bases. This CDR3 is built from 15 residues. The V gene end was trimmed by 5 bases and the J gene end by 8 bases; junction bases not matched to a gene: 6. The CDR3 region has the DNA TGTGCCAGCAGTGTAAGACTAGCGGGAGCGGGGGAGCTGTTTTTT. It yields the protein CASSVRLAGAGELFF.

This clonotype was observed at least ten times. The rearrangement uses TRBV10-2 and TRBJ2-1, with D unclear. Germline loops: CDR1 WSHSY, CDR2 SAAADI. The V and J ends lost 6 bases and 3 bases respectively, with 18 bases between them. This CDR3 contains 16 residues. CDR3 sequence (DNA): TGCGCCAGCAGCCTAGAGGCCGAGCCAAGCTACAATGAGCAGTTCTTC. This sequence encodes CASSLEAEPSYNEQFF.

DNA for the CDR3: TGCAGTGCTAGATCGACAGGGGAGGGGGAAAAACTGTTTTTT. Amino acids: CSARSTGEGEKLFF. The V and J genes are TRBV20-1 and TRBJ1-4, with TRBD1 matching over 8 bases. Trimming took 2 bases from V and 8 from J; bases not matched to a gene: 7. This CDR3 contains 14 residues. CDR1 is DFQATT and CDR2 is SNEGSKA in the germline V gene (reference sequence).

This clonotype was seen ten or more times. The chain recombines TRBV9 with TRBJ2-5; possibly TRBD1 or TRBD2 for D (6 bases each). CDR1 is SGDLS and CDR2 is YYNGEE in the germline V gene. The CDR3 runs to 15 residues. Trimming removed 0 bases from V and 2 bases from J, with 11 bases in between. The CDR3 is CASSVATGLQETQYF. The CDR3 DNA follows: TGTGCCAGCAGCGTAGCGACAGGACTACAAGAGACCCAGTACTTC. The whole variable domain, remainder taken from reference TRBV9 and TRBJ2-5, is DSGVTQTPKHLITATGQRVTLRCSPRSGDLSVYWYQQSLDQGLQFLIQYYNGEERAKGNILERFSAQQFPDLHSELNLSSLELGDSALYFCASSVATGLQETQYFGPGTRLLVL.

In this sample, this clonotype turned up many times. The chain recombines TRBV6-1 with TRBJ1-5; D might be TRBD1 (6 bases). Trimming removed 6 bases at V and 1 base at J, with 10 bases between. Germline CDR1 and CDR2: MNHNS and SASEGT. This CDR3 has 14 amino acids. As DNA, the CDR3 is TGTGCCAGCAGCGGACAGCTGAGCAATCAGCCCCAGCATTTT. Its protein is CASSGQLSNQPQHF.

This clonotype showed up many times. The chain employs TRBV6-6 and TRBJ1-4; 10 bases are shared with TRBD1. Germline V gives CDR1 MNHNY, CDR2 SVGAGI (reference sequence). The CDR3 is 15 residues long. Unmatched junction bases numbered 6, after V lost 7 bases and J lost 4 bases. CDR3 nucleotides: TGTGCCAGCACAAAGACAGGGGGCTTTAATGAAAAACTGTTTTTT. As protein: CASTKTGGFNEKLFF.

This clonotype was picked up many times. The chain recombines TRBV11-3 with TRBJ2-3; TRBD1 is a possible D gene (6 bases). The V and J ends lost 2 bases and 3 bases respectively, with 9 bases between them. The CDR3 is 14 amino acids. The V gene's germline CDR1 is SGHNT and CDR2 YENEEA. The CDR3 region has the DNA TGTGCCAGCAGCTTAACGCAGGGGACAGATACGCAGTATTTT. Amino acid sequence: CASSLTQGTDTQYF.

This clonotype was counted at least ten times. The rearrangement links TRBV6-1 to TRBJ2-7; TRBD2 matches at 10 bases. The V segment lost 0 bases and the J segment 12 bases; nucleotides outside the gene matches: 11. Germline CDR1 MNHNS, CDR2 SASEGT. The CDR3 contains 15 residues. CDR3 in DNA: TGTGCCAGCAGTGAAGCGCAGGGTGCTAGCGGGAGTCGGTACTTC. It yields the protein CASSEAQGASGSRYF.

The gene calls are TRBV5-4 and TRBJ2-4; D ambiguous. V shed 1 base and J shed 6 bases, with 20 bases lying between them. Germline lookup yields CDR1 SGHNT and CDR2 YYREEE (reference sequence). The CDR3 is made up of 17 amino acids. The CDR3 loop is CASSLKPSDGSRNIQYF. For the CDR3, the DNA is TGTGCCAGCAGCTTGAAGCCCTCCGACGGGTCCAGAAACATTCAGTACTTC.

This clonotype was counted many times. The chain has TRBV9 and TRBJ2-5; TRBD2 agrees at 15 bases. The V gene's germline CDR1 is SGDLS and CDR2 YYNGEE. This CDR3 region has 16 residues. The trim removed 4 bases at V and 5 bases at J, leaving 6 bases unmatched. The CDR3 is CASSLSGTSGRETQYF. The CDR3 DNA reads TGTGCCAGCAGCCTATCGGGGACTAGCGGGAGGGAGACCCAGTACTTC.

This clonotype occurred many times. V usage is TRBV19 and J usage is TRBJ2-5, with 8 positions matching TRBD2. Losses at the gene ends were 5 bases for V and 5 bases for J; bases not matched to a gene: 7. The CDR3 sequence is 14 residues long. The germline V gene encodes CDR1 LNHDA and CDR2 SQIVND (reference sequence). DNA of the CDR3: TGTGCCAGTAGTCGACGGGAGGGCCACGAGACCCAGTACTTC. Its protein product is CASSRREGHETQYF.

This clonotype was seen many times. The gene calls are TRBV20-1 and TRBJ2-1, with D possibly being TRBD2 (5 bases). Trimming removed 6 bases from V and 1 base from J, with 13 bases in between. The CDR3 loop spans 14 amino acids. Germline V gene sequence: CDR1 DFQATT, CDR2 SNEGSKA (reference sequence). DNA of the CDR3: TGCAGTGCACTCACTAGTAGATCCTACAATGAGCAGTTCTTC. Its protein is CSALTSRSYNEQFF.

In its sample, this clonotype was seen many times. The chain employs TRBV27 and TRBJ1-2; D perhaps matches TRBD1 (6 bases). V was clipped by 4 bases and J by 8 bases, with 14 bases between them. Per the germline V gene, CDR1 is MNHEY and CDR2 is SMNVEV (reference sequence). The CDR3 contains 13 residues. The chain's CDR3 is CASSSRTVGGYTF. The CDR3 DNA reads as TGTGCCAGCAGTTCCCGGACAGTGGGGGGCTACACCTTC.

At least ten counts were recorded for this clonotype. The chain recombines TRBV4-2 with TRBJ2-2; D is uncertain. The CDR3 runs 16 residues. Germline CDR1 reads LGHNA; CDR2 reads YNFKEQ. Trimming pared 1 base from V and 0 bases from J, leaving 9 bases between. The CDR3 spells CASSQGWAANTGELFF. As DNA, the CDR3 is TGTGCCAGCAGCCAAGGGTGGGCTGCGAACACCGGGGAGCTGTTTTTT.

This clonotype was found many times. The rearrangement uses TRBV5-6 and TRBJ2-1; TRBD1 matches 8 bases. This CDR3 contains 15 residues. Germline V CDR1 and CDR2: SGHDT, YYEEEE. J was trimmed by 7 bases and V by 0 bases; bases with no gene match: 6. CDR3: CASSLDRGIRNEQFF. CDR3 in DNA: TGTGCCAGCAGCTTGGACAGGGGGATTAGGAATGAGCAGTTCTTC.

This clonotype was seen repeatedly, ten times or more. The chain joins TRBV12-5 to TRBJ2-7, with TRBD2 matching 12 bases. The CDR3 is 16 residues long. The germline CDR1 and CDR2 sequences are LGHNT and FRNRAP. J was trimmed by 0 bases and V by 2 bases; bases with no gene match: 2. The CDR3 sequence: CASGLSTSGSSYEQYF. The CDR3 DNA reads TGTGCTAGTGGTTTGTCGACTAGCGGGAGCTCCTACGAGCAGTACTTC.

As for this clonotype: With a much larger clone just one base away, this may be a read error. The V gene is TRBV5-1, the J gene TRBJ2-5, with D perhaps matching TRBD2 (7 bases). CDR3 length: 16 amino acids. Germline CDR1 is SGHRS and CDR2 is YFSETQ. The DNA of the CDR3 is TGCGCCAGCAGCTTGGCAGTGGGAGGGACACAAGGGACCCAGTACTTC. It is translated as CASSLAVGGTQGTQYF.

A note on this clonotype: One base away lies a much larger clone, so this may be a sequencing read error. The rearrangement uses TRBV7-9 and TRBJ2-1; D uncertain. V shed 5 bases and J shed 10 bases, with 18 bases lying between them. CDR3 size: 14 residues. CDR1 and CDR2 (germline): SEHNR, FQNEAQ (reference sequence). The CDR3, as DNA: TGTGCCAGCAGCCGCGATCCTCCTGGGTGGGAGCAGTTCTTC. Protein: CASSRDPPGWEQFF.

J is TRBJ2-3 and V is TRBV6-1, with D maybe TRBD2 (5 bases). CDR1 and CDR2 from the germline V gene are MNHNS and SASEGT. Trimming left V 5 bases short and J 0 bases short, with 12 bases between. The CDR3 has 15 residues. The CDR3 here is CASSPSPSSTDTQYF. CDR3 nucleotide sequence: TGTGCCAGCAGTCCGTCGCCTAGCAGCACAGATACGCAGTATTTT.

There are many counts of this clonotype. The chain combines TRBV20-1 with TRBJ2-7; TRBD2 might be the D (6 bases). Germline V lookup: CDR1 DFQATT, CDR2 SNEGSKA (reference sequence). Trimming removed 3 bases from V and 6 bases from J, with 15 bases in between. The CDR3 extends over 13 amino acids. The CDR3 protein is CSARGLGEVEQYF. Written as DNA, the CDR3 is TGCAGTGCTAGGGGGTTGGGGGAGGTCGAGCAGTACTTC.

This clonotype was counted many times. The chain joins TRBV7-3 to TRBJ2-2, with TRBD1 matching over 7 bases. Trimming cost V 0 bases and J 4 bases; bases outside gene matches: 5. Per germline, CDR1 SGHTA and CDR2 FQGTGA. The length of the CDR3 is 16 residues. The chain's CDR3 is CASSLTPDRVTGELFF. In DNA form, the CDR3 reads TGTGCCAGCAGCTTAACACCCGACAGGGTCACCGGGGAGCTGTTTTTT.

This clonotype occurred many times. This chain connects TRBV20-1 to TRBJ2-3, with 7 bases identical to TRBD2. The CDR3 consists of 14 residues. Germline CDR1 and CDR2: DFQATT and SNEGSKA (reference sequence). V lost 6 bases, J lost 4 bases, and 10 bases stayed unmatched. The CDR3 here is CSALYSGRADTQYF. The CDR3 DNA sequence: TGCAGTGCACTTTATAGCGGGCGCGCAGATACGCAGTATTTT.

Turning to this clonotype: This may arise from a read error, as a much more abundant clone is one base away. This sequence joins TRBV2 and TRBJ2-3; D remains unclear. The CDR3 totals 14 residues. The ends were cut back, 4 bases at V and 0 bases at J, with 8 bases in the middle. Germline CDR1 and CDR2: SNHLY and FYNNEI. The CDR3 sequence is CASSAIASTDTQYF. The CDR3 DNA reads TGTGCCAGCAGTGCGATTGCGAGCACAGATACGCAGTATTTT.

The genes are TRBV28 and TRBJ2-7; D call uncertain. This CDR3 is built from 14 residues. Trimming took 2 bases from V and 2 from J, leaving 10 bases between them. CDR1 and CDR2 (germline): MDHEN, SYDVKM. This CDR3 reads CASSLRLRAYEQYF. CDR3 nucleotides: TGTGCCAGCAGTTTAAGGTTAAGGGCCTACGAGCAGTACTTC.

This clonotype was recorded at least ten times. The chain uses TRBV19 and TRBJ2-3, with D tentatively TRBD1 or TRBD2 (5 bases each). CDR1 and CDR2 (germline): LNHDA, SQIVND (reference sequence). This CDR3 has 15 residues. V was pared by 3 bases and J by 4 bases, with 14 bases between. In DNA, the CDR3 is TGTGCCAGTAGTATGAGTCCGGGGCGGTCAGATACGCAGTATTTT. It encodes CASSMSPGRSDTQYF.